The rows below give T cell receptor beta chains drawn from one sample of a study of T cells in narcolepsy. Generated by immunoSEQ multiplex PCR, the TCRdb table keeps only in-frame clones and is missing some. The sample includes around 18,000 clones, just under 75% of them seen just once. The specimen was CD45RA- memory CD8+ T cells from PBMCs. Receptors were obtained from a human donor with narcolepsy. The CDR3 runs from the conserved cysteine through the conserved F or W. D genes are given only for firm matches. Clone size, where shown, is once, few, many, or a class for clones that have expanded.

size	length	V	D	J	DNA	CDR3
few	14	TRBV5-6	TRBD1	TRBJ2-7	TGTGCCAGCAGCCCGGGACAGGGAGCCTACGAGCAGTACTTC	CASSPGQGAYEQYF
once	14	TRBV2	TRBD1	TRBJ1-1	TGTGCCAGCAGGGACAGGGGAGGGCGGACTGAAGCTTTCTTT	CASRDRGGRTEAFF
.	13	TRBV19	TRBD2	TRBJ2-1	TGTGCCAGTAGTGGGTTACTAGCGAATGAGCAGTTCTTC	CASSGLLANEQFF
.	17	TRBV28	TRBD1	TRBJ1-1	TGTGCCAGCAGACACTATAATAGGGACAGGGGAAACACTGAAGCTTTCTTT	CASRHYNRDRGNTEAFF
few	15	TRBV2	.	TRBJ1-5	TGTGCCAGCAGTGAACGACGTCCCAGCAATCAGCCCCAGCATTTT	CASSERRPSNQPQHF
.	15	TRBV19	.	TRBJ1-2	TGTGCCAGTAGTATGGTACGGGGGCGCGACTATGGCTACACCTTC	CASSMVRGRDYGYTF
.	15	TRBV15	.	TRBJ1-5	TGTGCCACCAGCAGAGATGACAGTAGCAATCAGCCCCAGCATTTT	CATSRDDSSNQPQHF
.	14	TRBV9	.	TRBJ1-1	TGTGCCAGCAGCGTAGGCCCCTCAGACACTGAAGCTTTCTTT	CASSVGPSDTEAFF
.	17	TRBV7-6	TRBD1	TRBJ1-1	TGTGCCAGCAGCTACGTTTCTGGGGACAGACTGAACACTGAAGCTTTCTTT	CASSYVSGDRLNTEAFF
.	16	TRBV5-5	TRBD2	TRBJ2-3	TGTGCCAGCAGCCTTCTTGCGGGAGGGTCCCCAGATACGCAGTATTTT	CASSLLAGGSPDTQYF
medium-sized	14	TRBV6-5	.	TRBJ2-7	TGTGCCAGCAGTTACTCGCCCGGACACTACGAGCAGTACTTC	CASSYSPGHYEQYF
.	14	TRBV7-9	.	TRBJ2-5	TGTGCCAGCAGCGCCGCCGGAATCCAAGAGACCCAGTACTTC	CASSAAGIQETQYF
.	12	TRBV6-5	TRBD1	TRBJ2-7	TGTGCCAGCAGTGACAGGGGCTACGAGCAGTACTTC	CASSDRGYEQYF
.	14	TRBV9	.	TRBJ1-1	TGTGCCAGCAGCGTCTCGGACAGTAACACTGAAGCTTTCTTT	CASSVSDSNTEAFF
.	13	TRBV9	.	TRBJ2-7	TGTGCCAGCAGCGTTGGTGGGTCCGAGGAGCAGTACTTC	CASSVGGSEEQYF
few	14	TRBV6-4	TRBD1	TRBJ2-3	TGTGCCAGCAGTGACGGACAGGGGGCAGATACGCAGTATTTT	CASSDGQGADTQYF
once	14	TRBV6-5	TRBD1	TRBJ2-1	TGTGCCAGCAGGACAGGGAACCCCTACAATGAGCAGTTCTTC	CASRTGNPYNEQFF
.	15	TRBV5-4	TRBD1	TRBJ2-3	TGTGCCAGCAGCCCCGGACAGGGGAGCACAGATACGCAGTATTTT	CASSPGQGSTDTQYF
few	16	TRBV9	TRBD2	TRBJ2-5	TGTGCCAGCAGCGTTGAGGGAGCGGGGGGGGTGGAGACCCAGTACTTC	CASSVEGAGGVETQYF
.	17	TRBV5-6	TRBD1	TRBJ2-6	TGTGCCAGCAGCCGTCCTTACAGGGGCTCTGGGGCCAACGTCCTGACTTTC	CASSRPYRGSGANVLTF
.	17	TRBV29-1	TRBD1	TRBJ2-7	TGCAGCGTTGGTGGGGTAGAAGGACAGGGAAAGGGCTACGAGCAGTACTTC	CSVGGVEGQGKGYEQYF
.	20	TRBV6-1	.	TRBJ2-2	TGTGCCAGCAGTGAAACTTTTGGTGGTAGCGGCTTCGCGAACACCGGGGAGCTGTTTTTT	CASSETFGGSGFANTGELFF
.	16	TRBV7-9	TRBD1	TRBJ1-1	TGTGCCAGCAGCCTAGCGGGACAGGGCCTGGGCACTGAAGCTTTCTTT	CASSLAGQGLGTEAFF
few	14	TRBV14	.	TRBJ1-1	TGTGCCAGCAGCCAAGCCTCCGGAAACACTGAAGCTTTCTTT	CASSQASGNTEAFF
.	17	TRBV7-9	TRBD2	TRBJ2-2	TGTGCCAGCAGCCCCCGACTAGCGGGTGCAAACACCGGGGAGCTGTTTTTT	CASSPRLAGANTGELFF
once	15	TRBV9	TRBD2	TRBJ2-3	TGTGCCAGCAGTCCTAGCGGCTCTAGCACAGATACGCAGTATTTT	CASSPSGSSTDTQYF
.	15	TRBV11-2	TRBD1	TRBJ2-7	TGTGCCAGCAGCAGGGGGACAGGGCCGGAGTGGGAGCAGTACTTC	CASSRGTGPEWEQYF
.	12	TRBV6-5	TRBD1	TRBJ2-7	TGTGCCAGCAGTGAGACAGGGCGCGAGCAGTACTTC	CASSETGREQYF
few	12	TRBV6-5	.	TRBJ1-3	TGTGCCAGCATTGGGAGTGGAAACACCATATATTTT	CASIGSGNTIYF
.	15	TRBV2	.	TRBJ1-5	TGTGCCAGCAGTTTGACAGTTAATAGCAATCAGCCCCAGCATTTT	CASSLTVNSNQPQHF
once	14	TRBV4-1	.	TRBJ2-2	TGCGCCAGCAGCCAAGAAGGGGGAACCGGGGAGCTGTTTTTT	CASSQEGGTGELFF
.	11	TRBV19	.	TRBJ2-1	TGTGCCAGTAAGGAGAGCAATGAGCAGTTCTTC	CASKESNEQFF
once	15	TRBV27	TRBD2	TRBJ2-7	TGTGCCAGCAGTTTATCAGCGGGATCTGCAGGCGAGCAGTACTTC	CASSLSAGSAGEQYF
.	19	TRBV7-9	TRBD2	TRBJ2-7	TGTGCCAGCAGCTTAGCGAGTAGCGGGGGGCCCCGAGAGGCCTACGAGCAGTACTTC	CASSLASSGGPREAYEQYF
.	13	TRBV6-6	TRBD1	TRBJ1-1	TGTGCCAGCATTGACAGGGGTCCCACTGAAGCTTTCTTT	CASIDRGPTEAFF
.	16	TRBV10-2	.	TRBJ2-2	TGCGCCAGCAGTGAGTTTTGGACGGATAACACCGGGGAGCTGTTTTTT	CASSEFWTDNTGELFF
.	17	TRBV13	.	TRBJ2-1	TGTGCCAGCAGCTTAGGCCACATACGGATTTCCTACAATGAGCAGTTCTTC	CASSLGHIRISYNEQFF
.	12	TRBV29-1	TRBD1	TRBJ1-2	TGCAGCGTTCCACAGGGGATCCATGGCTACACCTTC	CSVPQGIHGYTF
few	17	TRBV9	TRBD1	TRBJ2-3	TGTGCCAGCAGCCCTGGGGACAGGGGGCGCGGGACAGATACGCAGTATTTT	CASSPGDRGRGTDTQYF
.	14	TRBV6-5	.	TRBJ2-7	TGTGCCAGCGGGAGCCTTGGAGCAAGTTACGAGCAGTACTTC	CASGSLGASYEQYF
.	16	TRBV13	TRBD2	TRBJ2-5	TGTGCCAGCAGCCGAGAACCGGGACTACGTCAAGAGACCCAGTACTTC	CASSREPGLRQETQYF